Listed below are T cell receptor beta chains from one sample, sequenced in a study of cytomegalovirus exposure and HLA in healthy donors. Libraries were prepared by immunoSEQ multiplex PCR; TCRdb keeps only in-frame clonotypes and omits some of them. The profile shows approximately 77,000 clones, roughly 78% of them singletons. The specimen sequenced was PBMCs. The source of these receptors is a man between 35 and 55 years old in good health and CMV-seronegative. Both conserved end residues are part of each CDR3. D genes are given only for firm matches. The size field is filled for only some rows; it gives once, few, many or a size class.

cdr3_nt: TGTGCCAGCAGCTTGGGACTAGCGGGAGGGCCGCGCAATGAGCAGTTCTTC; cdr3_aa: CASSLGLAGGPRNEQFF; clone_size: -; v_call: TRBV7-8; j_call: TRBJ2-1; d_call: TRBD2
cdr3_nt: TGTGCCAGCAGTGTTCACGGTGGGAGCGAGCAGTACTTC; cdr3_aa: CASSVHGGSEQYF; clone_size: -; v_call: TRBV25-1; j_call: TRBJ2-7; d_call: -
cdr3_nt: TGTGCCAGCATGAGGACAGGGGTCAACTATGGCTACACCTTC; cdr3_aa: CASMRTGVNYGYTF; clone_size: -; v_call: TRBV6-1; j_call: TRBJ1-2; d_call: TRBD1
cdr3_nt: TGTGCCAGCGGCCTAGCGGGTACCTACAATGAGCAGTTCTTC; cdr3_aa: CASGLAGTYNEQFF; clone_size: -; v_call: TRBV6-1; j_call: TRBJ2-1; d_call: TRBD2
cdr3_nt: TGTGCCAGCAGCCCTCAGGCGGGTGGCTACACCTTC; cdr3_aa: CASSPQAGGYTF; clone_size: -; v_call: TRBV7-2; j_call: TRBJ1-2; d_call: -
cdr3_nt: TGTGCCAGCAGGCCGATCTTAGCGGGAGGACTTTGGTACTTC; cdr3_aa: CASRPILAGGLWYF; clone_size: -; v_call: TRBV2; j_call: TRBJ2-7; d_call: TRBD2
cdr3_nt: TGTGCCAGTAGTTCGGGCGGGAAGGTGGAGGAGACCCAGTACTTC; cdr3_aa: CASSSGGKVEETQYF; clone_size: -; v_call: TRBV9; j_call: TRBJ2-5; d_call: -
cdr3_nt: TGTGCCAGCAGGCGGGGGGACAGGGTAAACTATGGCTACACCTTC; cdr3_aa: CASRRGDRVNYGYTF; clone_size: few; v_call: TRBV5-4; j_call: TRBJ1-2; d_call: TRBD1
cdr3_nt: TGTGCCAGTAGTATATACCCGGGGAATGAGCAGTTCTTC; cdr3_aa: CASSIYPGNEQFF; clone_size: -; v_call: TRBV19; j_call: TRBJ2-1; d_call: -
cdr3_nt: TGCAGCGTTGAAGACAGGGGGCCCGGGACCCAGTACTTC; cdr3_aa: CSVEDRGPGTQYF; clone_size: -; v_call: TRBV29-1; j_call: TRBJ2-5; d_call: TRBD1
cdr3_nt: TGTGCCAGCAGCGGCTACAGGGGGAGGTCTGAAGCTTTCTTT; cdr3_aa: CASSGYRGRSEAFF; clone_size: -; v_call: TRBV7-9; j_call: TRBJ1-1; d_call: TRBD1
cdr3_nt: TGTGCCAGCAGCTTTTTAGCGGGAGGATCCGTTGGGACCCAGTACTTC; cdr3_aa: CASSFLAGGSVGTQYF; clone_size: -; v_call: TRBV7-9; j_call: TRBJ2-5; d_call: TRBD2
cdr3_nt: TGCGCCAGCAGTTCTACTTGGAGCAATCAGCCCCAGCATTTT; cdr3_aa: CASSSTWSNQPQHF; clone_size: -; v_call: TRBV4-1; j_call: TRBJ1-5; d_call: -
cdr3_nt: TGTGCCAGCAGCCCATCGGGCGGGAAGGGCACAGATACGCAGTATTTT; cdr3_aa: CASSPSGGKGTDTQYF; clone_size: -; v_call: TRBV7-3; j_call: TRBJ2-3; d_call: -
cdr3_nt: TGTGCCAGCAGCTTAGGGGGACAGGGGGTCACTGAAGCTTTCTTT; cdr3_aa: CASSLGGQGVTEAFF; clone_size: -; v_call: TRBV7-9; j_call: TRBJ1-1; d_call: TRBD1
cdr3_nt: TGTGCCAGCGCCCCTGGGAGGAGCTACGAGCAGTACTTC; cdr3_aa: CASAPGRSYEQYF; clone_size: -; v_call: TRBV27; j_call: TRBJ2-7; d_call: -
cdr3_nt: TGTGCCAGCAGCGTATCAGGGAGGTATGGCTACACCTTC; cdr3_aa: CASSVSGRYGYTF; clone_size: -; v_call: TRBV6-5; j_call: TRBJ1-2; d_call: -
cdr3_nt: TGTGCCAGCAGTTTAAATAAAATGGGGCAGGGGGATCAGCCCCAGCATTTT; cdr3_aa: CASSLNKMGQGDQPQHF; clone_size: -; v_call: TRBV28; j_call: TRBJ1-5; d_call: TRBD1
cdr3_nt: TGTGCCAGCAGCCTCCCGACTGACGGGACCCAGTACTTC; cdr3_aa: CASSLPTDGTQYF; clone_size: -; v_call: TRBV7-9; j_call: TRBJ2-5; d_call: -
cdr3_nt: TGTGCCAGCAGTACCCGTGAAGCTTACGAAACTGAAGCTTTCTTT; cdr3_aa: CASSTREAYETEAFF; clone_size: -; v_call: TRBV6-6; j_call: TRBJ1-1; d_call: -
cdr3_nt: TGTGCCAGCAGCGGAACCGGGACAGGGGCAGAGCAGTACTTC; cdr3_aa: CASSGTGTGAEQYF; clone_size: -; v_call: TRBV9; j_call: TRBJ2-7; d_call: TRBD1
cdr3_nt: TGTGCCAGCAGGCCCGGGACTAGCGGGAAAGAGACCCAGTACTTC; cdr3_aa: CASRPGTSGKETQYF; clone_size: -; v_call: TRBV6-4; j_call: TRBJ2-5; d_call: TRBD2
cdr3_nt: TGTGCCAGCAGTGAGGATAGCTCGATTACCTACGAGCAGTACTTC; cdr3_aa: CASSEDSSITYEQYF; clone_size: -; v_call: TRBV2; j_call: TRBJ2-7; d_call: -
cdr3_nt: TGTGCCAGTAGTGAATTAGCGGGAGCTGGGGCCAACGTCCTGACTTTC; cdr3_aa: CASSELAGAGANVLTF; clone_size: -; v_call: TRBV19; j_call: TRBJ2-6; d_call: TRBD2
cdr3_nt: TGTGCCAGCAGTGTTGCCTATAGCAATCAGCCCCAGCATTTT; cdr3_aa: CASSVAYSNQPQHF; clone_size: -; v_call: TRBV2; j_call: TRBJ1-5; d_call: -
cdr3_nt: TGCGCCAGCACCCTTAACACGGGGAGCTCCTACGAGCAGTACTTC; cdr3_aa: CASTLNTGSSYEQYF; clone_size: -; v_call: TRBV5-1; j_call: TRBJ2-7; d_call: -
cdr3_nt: TGTGCCAGCAGCTTAGATGGACAGGGAGCGAACACCGGGGAGCTGTTTTTT; cdr3_aa: CASSLDGQGANTGELFF; clone_size: -; v_call: TRBV13; j_call: TRBJ2-2; d_call: TRBD1
cdr3_nt: TGCGCCAGCAGCTCGGGACTAGCGGGGTACCCGGGCTCCTACGAGCAGTACTTC; cdr3_aa: CASSSGLAGYPGSYEQYF; clone_size: -; v_call: TRBV5-1; j_call: TRBJ2-7; d_call: TRBD2
cdr3_nt: TGTGCCAGCAGTGAAGACGGGAAGGACACAGATACGCAGTATTTT; cdr3_aa: CASSEDGKDTDTQYF; clone_size: -; v_call: TRBV2; j_call: TRBJ2-3; d_call: -
cdr3_nt: TGTGCCAGCAGCGTAGGTGGCGGGAGGGAAGAGACCCAGTACTTC; cdr3_aa: CASSVGGGREETQYF; clone_size: -; v_call: TRBV9; j_call: TRBJ2-5; d_call: TRBD2
cdr3_nt: TGTGCCAGCAGCTTAGACGGGACTAGCGGGAGCCGCGTATTAAATGAGCAGTTCTTC; cdr3_aa: CASSLDGTSGSRVLNEQFF; clone_size: -; v_call: TRBV11-2; j_call: TRBJ2-1; d_call: TRBD2
cdr3_nt: TGTGCCTGGGCACCGACAGCAAATCAGCCCCAGCATTTT; cdr3_aa: CAWAPTANQPQHF; clone_size: -; v_call: TRBV30; j_call: TRBJ1-5; d_call: -
cdr3_nt: TGTGCCAGCAGCCATGGCGGGAGGGCCGGGGGGACAGATACGCAGTATTTT; cdr3_aa: CASSHGGRAGGTDTQYF; clone_size: once; v_call: TRBV4-2; j_call: TRBJ2-3; d_call: TRBD2
cdr3_nt: TGTGCCAGCACCCTGGAGACAGGGTCGAAGACCCAGTACTTC; cdr3_aa: CASTLETGSKTQYF; clone_size: -; v_call: TRBV28; j_call: TRBJ2-5; d_call: TRBD1
cdr3_nt: TGTGCCAGCAGCTTTGACAGGGGAGGAAACAATGAGCAGTTCTTC; cdr3_aa: CASSFDRGGNNEQFF; clone_size: -; v_call: TRBV7-2; j_call: TRBJ2-1; d_call: TRBD1
cdr3_nt: TGTGCCAGCAGCGTAGAACCCGCGGCTGGGACCCAGTACTTC; cdr3_aa: CASSVEPAAGTQYF; clone_size: -; v_call: TRBV9; j_call: TRBJ2-5; d_call: -
cdr3_nt: TGTGCCACCAGCAGGGTGGGACTAGCGGGATCCTACGAGCAGTACTTC; cdr3_aa: CATSRVGLAGSYEQYF; clone_size: -; v_call: TRBV15; j_call: TRBJ2-7; d_call: TRBD2
cdr3_nt: TGTGCCAGCAGTTATGTTAGCGGGGGGGTTAGCTCCTACAATGAGCAGTTCTTC; cdr3_aa: CASSYVSGGVSSYNEQFF; clone_size: -; v_call: TRBV28; j_call: TRBJ2-1; d_call: TRBD2
cdr3_nt: TGCGCCAGCAGCCAAGATGTGCGGGTCTCCTACGAGCAGTACTTC; cdr3_aa: CASSQDVRVSYEQYF; clone_size: once; v_call: TRBV4-3; j_call: TRBJ2-7; d_call: -
cdr3_nt: TGTGCCAGCAGCTTATCAGGATCCTACAATGAGCAGTTCTTC; cdr3_aa: CASSLSGSYNEQFF; clone_size: -; v_call: TRBV7-9; j_call: TRBJ2-1; d_call: -
cdr3_nt: TGTGCCACCAGCAGAGAGAGCGGGGCTTCCTACGAGCAGTACTTC; cdr3_aa: CATSRESGASYEQYF; clone_size: -; v_call: TRBV15; j_call: TRBJ2-7; d_call: TRBD2
cdr3_nt: TGTGCCAGCAGTTCCCTCCGACAGGACACCGGGGAGCTGTTTTTT; cdr3_aa: CASSSLRQDTGELFF; clone_size: -; v_call: TRBV28; j_call: TRBJ2-2; d_call: -
cdr3_nt: TGTGCCAGCAGTCTAGGGGGCGGGAACACTGAAGCTTTCTTT; cdr3_aa: CASSLGGGNTEAFF; clone_size: once; v_call: TRBV28; j_call: TRBJ1-1; d_call: TRBD1
cdr3_nt: TGTGCCAGCAGCCGAAACAATGAAGCTTTCTTT; cdr3_aa: CASSRNNEAFF; clone_size: -; v_call: TRBV28; j_call: TRBJ1-1; d_call: -
cdr3_nt: TGTGCCAGCAGCACCGTACAGGGGGCGCTTGGCTACACCTTC; cdr3_aa: CASSTVQGALGYTF; clone_size: once; v_call: TRBV7-2; j_call: TRBJ1-2; d_call: TRBD1
cdr3_nt: TGTGCCAGAAGCTTCAGGACAGGGAAATATAGCAATCAGCCCCAGCATTTT; cdr3_aa: CARSFRTGKYSNQPQHF; clone_size: -; v_call: TRBV7-5; j_call: TRBJ1-5; d_call: -
cdr3_nt: TGCGCCAGCAGCCATCCGGGACAGGGACTCGCTGGCTACACCTTC; cdr3_aa: CASSHPGQGLAGYTF; clone_size: -; v_call: TRBV4-3; j_call: TRBJ1-2; d_call: TRBD1
cdr3_nt: TGCGCCAGCAGCCAAGGCGCTAGCGATCACTACGAGCAGTACTTC; cdr3_aa: CASSQGASDHYEQYF; clone_size: -; v_call: TRBV4-3; j_call: TRBJ2-7; d_call: -
cdr3_nt: TGTGCCAGCAGCTTAGTGCGGGATAGCAATCAGCCCCAGCATTTT; cdr3_aa: CASSLVRDSNQPQHF; clone_size: -; v_call: TRBV7-8; j_call: TRBJ1-5; d_call: -
cdr3_nt: TGTGCCAGCAGCCCGAGCGGGACCCCCTACGAGCAGTACTTC; cdr3_aa: CASSPSGTPYEQYF; clone_size: -; v_call: TRBV28; j_call: TRBJ2-7; d_call: TRBD2
cdr3_nt: TGTGCTAGTGGGGGAGACAGGGGGCGCGAAGCTTTCTTT; cdr3_aa: CASGGDRGREAFF; clone_size: -; v_call: TRBV12-5; j_call: TRBJ1-1; d_call: TRBD1
cdr3_nt: TGCGCCAGCAGCTCGGCCGGGACTAGCCGTTTAGATACGCAGTATTTT; cdr3_aa: CASSSAGTSRLDTQYF; clone_size: -; v_call: TRBV5-1; j_call: TRBJ2-3; d_call: TRBD2
cdr3_nt: TGTGCCAGCAGCGGACAGGGGGCGGGGGATGAAAAACTGTTTTTT; cdr3_aa: CASSGQGAGDEKLFF; clone_size: -; v_call: TRBV6-1; j_call: TRBJ1-4; d_call: TRBD1
cdr3_nt: TGTGCCAGCAGTGTTGGGGCAGGGTTTAGAACCAACTATGGCTACACCTTC; cdr3_aa: CASSVGAGFRTNYGYTF; clone_size: -; v_call: TRBV5-4; j_call: TRBJ1-2; d_call: -
cdr3_nt: TGTGCCACCTGGGCCGGGACAGCCGTCGACTATGGCTACACCTTC; cdr3_aa: CATWAGTAVDYGYTF; clone_size: -; v_call: TRBV7-3; j_call: TRBJ1-2; d_call: TRBD1
cdr3_nt: TGTGCCAGCAGTGACTCTAGCGACCCGAACACCGGGGAGCTGTTTTTT; cdr3_aa: CASSDSSDPNTGELFF; clone_size: once; v_call: TRBV6-4; j_call: TRBJ2-2; d_call: -
cdr3_nt: TGTGCCAGCAGCCCAGGGACTAGGGGTGAGCAGTACTTC; cdr3_aa: CASSPGTRGEQYF; clone_size: -; v_call: TRBV13; j_call: TRBJ2-7; d_call: TRBD2